The T cell receptor beta chain under discussion was sequenced for a study of neoadjuvant nivolumab and ipilimumab in lung cancer. Points from the study as a whole: Only two of four nivolumab-treated tumors gained richness and clonality by surgery. Compared with tumor-adjacent uninvolved lung, resected tumors showed greater richness and clonality.

Per the germline V gene, CDR1 is SEHNR and CDR2 is FQNEAQ (reference sequence). The CDR3 loop spans 15 amino acids. V dropped 5 bases and J dropped 0 bases, with 14 bases sitting between them. Note on this clone: The antigen is unknown.

Sequencing used immunoSEQ multiplex PCR; TCRdb keeps in-frame clones, though not all of them. The data show around 10,000 clones, with over 75% seen just once and around 3.2% held by the top ten. This specimen was peripheral blood, taken before neoadjuvant nivolumab, alone or with ipilimumab. The clonotype was recovered from an adult with non-small cell lung cancer. The chain carries TRBV7-9 and TRBJ2-7; tentatively, D is TRBD2 (5 bases). The CDR3 is CASSPTRGASYEQYF. The DNA for the CDR3 is TGTGCCAGCAGCCCGACTCGGGGAGCCTCCTACGAGCAGTACTTC.